This record covers a single T cell receptor beta chain. Antigen specificity is unknown. This record comes from a study of cytomegalovirus exposure and HLA in healthy donors. Overall study context: HLA-typed donors contributed 65 million to 95 million unique TCRs, which were held in an early data release.

Losses at the gene ends were 1 base for V and 3 bases for J; bases not matched to a gene: 6. This CDR3 comprises 16 residues. CDR1 and CDR2 from the germline V gene are SGHDT and YYEEEE. This PCR relied on a set of 60 Vbeta primers and 13 Jbeta primers. Assay used: immunoSEQ multiplex PCR; TCRdb lists only in-frame clones, some missing. Of about 170,000 clones listed, around 85% are singletons. Study-wide points: The likely explanation for a cluster of highly shared sequence variants was sequencing artifact.

Sequencing input: PBMCs. The gene calls are TRBV5-6 and TRBJ2-4; 8 bases agree with TRBD2. The receptor was derived from a boy under 10 years old in good health and CMV-seronegative. The CDR3 here is CASSLRTSGLKNIQYF. As DNA, the CDR3 is TGTGCCAGCAGCTTGCGCACTAGCGGACTCAAAAACATTCAGTACTTC.